Below, one T cell receptor beta chain is given with its context. This clone was detected once. No antigen is known for it. The sample holds no much larger clone one base away, and base qualities are not on file. TCRbeta CDR3 regions were amplified from genomic DNA by means of the immunoSEQ Assay, a bias-controlled multiplex PCR. Processing in the source paper ran as follows. Nucleated cell counts per sample were estimated from amplification of reference gene primers within the assay. To quantify the absolute abundance of each unique TCRbeta CDR3 rearrangement, sequence reads were collapsed and filtered. For each sample, productive Simpson clonality was calculated as the square root of Simpson's diversity index over productive rearrangements. What TCRdb holds here is the immuneACCESS table cut down to in-frame rearrangements. Part of the clones is not present; checked against another copy, under half of the missing clones reflect an unresolved V gene, and the others are unexplained. That table supplies the V and J calls and clone size; D and trimming were determined from the DNA. Across this sample there are 79,000 or so clones, with approximately 86% seen only once. The ten largest clones take up 15% to 20% of the sample.

The data belong to a study of blood T cell repertoires in COVID-19 (dated by TCRdb to the early 2020s). With regard to the full study: Samples covering the acute and convalescent phases of COVID-19 were provided by collaborators in the United States, Italy and Spain. Subjects who had been exposed to COVID-19, were actively infected with it, or had recovered from it provided the deeply sampled blood TCRbeta repertoires that made up the dataset. A de-identified subject ID, COVID-19 status, age in years and sex were almost always included in the sample metadata. The repertoires were made available in a free public database intended to serve as a resource for research on the immune response to SARS-CoV-2. Where available, HLA class I and class II types were obtained from metadata supplied by the sample provider rather than from assay-based typing. The prospective study material was composed of cDNA or gDNA derived from T cells, B-cell-depleted T cells, or PBMCs. The samples were drawn from two sources: the first 160 participants of the ongoing ImmuneRACE study, and approximately 1,300 subjects contributed by 6 global collaborators. Broad study findings and their caveats: Clinical and demographic metadata were provided uncurated, with the amount varying by source and participant.

Collaborating institutions collected whole blood in K2EDTA tubes following their own protocols. For TCRbeta analysis, collaborator samples were shipped as frozen whole blood, as isolated PBMCs, or as DNA extracted from either sample type. The receptor's source is a human donor in a cohort sampled during active COVID-19. Sequencing was performed on peripheral blood.

CDR3 loop: CASSEPRVVQFF. In nucleotides, the sequence is TGTGCCAGCAGTGAACCGCGGGTAGTGCAGTTCTTC. The chain employs TRBV6-1 and TRBJ2-1; the D region possibly corresponds to TRBD2 (5 bases align). CDR3 length: 12 amino acids, cysteine to phenylalanine. Only the CDR3 DNA is retained, 36 bases long and in frame from the first base. V and J are truncated by 2 bases and 12 bases respectively, leaving an intervening sequence of 11 bases. Based on the germline V gene, the CDR1 and CDR2 sequences are MNHNS and SASEGT.